The entry that follows covers one T cell receptor beta chain sequence. Its antigen remains unknown. About 9.8 x 10^4 TCR templates per sample were sequenced. Sequencing was performed with immunoSEQ multiplex PCR; in TCRdb, only in-frame clones are kept and a portion is missing. The profile covers fewer than 120,000 clones, with 80% to 95% appearing a single time and approximately 1.2% taken by the ten largest. CDR1 MRHNA and CDR2 SNTAGT come from the germline V gene. Between the trimmed V and J ends, which lost 7 bases and 4 bases, there was a span of 16 bases. This CDR3 has 14 amino acids. The data derive from a study of siplizumab effects on memory and regulatory T cells. Study-wide findings and caveats: Significant reduction of alloreactive sequences traceable to unstimulated CD4+ memory cells was observed with siplizumab. Few alloreactive clones mapped to unstimulated subsets. Unstimulated naive T cells seemed to show more diversity than memory cells did, and they also seemed to be among the major contributors to the alloresponse.

This clonotype was obtained from a human donor in good health. J is TRBJ2-5 and V is TRBV6-4; D perhaps matches TRBD1 (5 bases). Sequencing was carried out using CD4+ T cells sorted from blood. The CDR3 DNA reads TGTGCCAGCACAACCCCAGGGTTCAGAGAGACCCAGTACTTC. It is translated as CASTTPGFRETQYF.